By share, the clone carrying this T cell receptor (beta chain) ranks as medium-sized (0.01 to 0.1%). The data derive from a study of T-cell memory formation after mild COVID-19. The CDR3 runs 16 residues. After removal of 2 bases from V and 1 base from J, the junction contained 6 bases not matched to a gene. CDR1 and CDR2 from the germline V gene are SGHTA and FQGNSA. 5'RACE primed at constant segments yielded TCR alpha and TCR beta cDNA libraries bearing sample barcodes and UMIs. Each CDR3 protein gets one entry after TCRdb re-called the 5' RACE reads with MiXCR. The table records about 50,000 distinct CDR3 sequences, approximately 7% of them present only once.

Sample: PBMCs or a T cell subset sorted from them (not recorded which). This chain joins TRBV7-2 and TRBJ1-1, with 8 bases aligning to TRBD1. The sequence was collected from a man aged 18 to 29 who had mild COVID-19 (a few samples of this study predate the infection). Cell type and time point are not known. The DNA of the CDR3 is TGTGCCAGCAGCTTAAACCCCGGGACAGGGAACACTGAAGCTTTCTTT. Translation: CASSLNPGTGNTEAFF.